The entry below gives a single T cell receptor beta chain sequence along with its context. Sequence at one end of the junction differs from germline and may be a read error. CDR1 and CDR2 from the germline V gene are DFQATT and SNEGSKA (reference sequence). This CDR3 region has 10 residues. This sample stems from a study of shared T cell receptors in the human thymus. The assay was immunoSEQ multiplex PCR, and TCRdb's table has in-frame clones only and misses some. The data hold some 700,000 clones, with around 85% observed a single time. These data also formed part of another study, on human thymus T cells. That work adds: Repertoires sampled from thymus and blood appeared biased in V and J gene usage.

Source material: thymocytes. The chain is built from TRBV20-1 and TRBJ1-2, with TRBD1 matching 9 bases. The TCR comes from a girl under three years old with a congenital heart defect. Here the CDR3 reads CTTARTGADF. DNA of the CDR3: TGCACCACAGCCCGGACAGGGGCTGACTTC.